One sample yielded the 5 T cell receptor beta chains listed below, sequenced in a study of blood T cells in healthy people across ages. Then a second PCR, running about 7 to 11 cycles, was carried out with a sample-barcoded 5' primer and a J-beta primer mix. TCRdb re-derived calls from the 5' RACE reads in MiXCR, one entry per CDR3 protein. This table holds fewer than 900,000 distinct CDR3 sequences, 40% to 45% found once. What was sequenced was blood. The receptor set was obtained from a woman aged 55-69 years in good health.

The chain joins TRBV30 to TRBJ2-5, with a possible D match to TRBD1 (5 bases). This CDR3 spans 13 amino acids. The V gene lost 2 bases and the J gene lost 3 bases, with 10 bases spanning the gap. Germline V lookup: CDR1 GTSNPN, CDR2 SVGIG (reference sequence). Here the CDR3 reads CAWSSATEETQYF. The CDR3 DNA is TGTGCCTGGAGTTCGGCGACAGAAGAGACCCAGTACTTC.

This chain joins TRBV7-3 and TRBJ2-4; TRBD2 matches at 11 bases. Trimming took 3 bases from V and 13 from J; bases not matched to a gene: 8. The CDR3 extends over 14 amino acids. CDR1 is SGHTA and CDR2 is FQGTGA in the germline V gene. The CDR3 is CASSFTSGSNEQYF. The CDR3 DNA follows: TGTGCCAGCAGCTTTACTAGCGGGAGCAATGAGCAGTACTTC.

This clonotype was detected ten times or more. The chain recombines TRBV10-3 with TRBJ2-3; TRBD1 matches 8 bases. With V trimmed by 6 bases and J by 1 base, 3 bases remained unmatched. CDR3 length: 14 amino acids. From germline, CDR1 is ENHRY and CDR2 SYGVKD. CDR3 in amino acids: CAIRMGQGTDTQYF. DNA for the CDR3: TGTGCCATCAGAATGGGACAGGGCACAGATACGCAGTATTTT.

CDR3 protein: CASSLDAQRGSPLHF. The CDR3 region has the DNA TGTGCCAGCAGCTTAGATGCCCAAAGGGGTTCACCCCTCCACTTT. This rearrangement joins TRBV7-2 to TRBJ1-6; D is perhaps TRBD1 (5 bases). Between the trimmed V and J ends, which lost 1 base and 9 bases, there was a span of 13 bases. The CDR3 covers 15 residues. Germline assignment: CDR1 SGHTA and CDR2 FQGNSA.

The genes are TRBV6-6 and TRBJ1-5, with D maybe TRBD1 (5 bases). V was shortened by 7 bases and J by 3 bases, with 16 bases between the two germline ends. The CDR3 runs to 15 residues. The V gene's germline CDR1 is MNHNY and CDR2 SVGAGI (reference sequence). The CDR3 sequence: CASTDSDSSNQPQHF. The CDR3 coding sequence is TGTGCCAGCACCGACTCCGACAGCTCCAATCAGCCCCAGCATTTT.